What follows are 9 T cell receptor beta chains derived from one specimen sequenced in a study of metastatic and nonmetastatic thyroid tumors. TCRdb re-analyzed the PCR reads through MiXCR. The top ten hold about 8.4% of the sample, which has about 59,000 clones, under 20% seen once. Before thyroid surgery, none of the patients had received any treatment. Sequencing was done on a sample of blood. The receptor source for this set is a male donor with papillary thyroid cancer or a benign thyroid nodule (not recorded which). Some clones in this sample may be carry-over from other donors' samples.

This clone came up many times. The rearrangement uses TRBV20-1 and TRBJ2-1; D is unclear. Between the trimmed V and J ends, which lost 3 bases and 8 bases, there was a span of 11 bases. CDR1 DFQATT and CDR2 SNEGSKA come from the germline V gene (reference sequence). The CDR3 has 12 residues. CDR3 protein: CSASIRVDEQFF. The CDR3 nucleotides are TGCAGTGCTAGTATTCGTGTCGATGAGCAGTTCTTC.

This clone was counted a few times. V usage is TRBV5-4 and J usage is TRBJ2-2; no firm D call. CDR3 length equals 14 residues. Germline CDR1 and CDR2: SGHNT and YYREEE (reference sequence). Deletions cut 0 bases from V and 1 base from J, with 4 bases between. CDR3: CASSLVQNTGELFF. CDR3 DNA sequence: TGTGCCAGCAGCTTGGTTCAGAACACCGGGGAGCTGTTTTTT.

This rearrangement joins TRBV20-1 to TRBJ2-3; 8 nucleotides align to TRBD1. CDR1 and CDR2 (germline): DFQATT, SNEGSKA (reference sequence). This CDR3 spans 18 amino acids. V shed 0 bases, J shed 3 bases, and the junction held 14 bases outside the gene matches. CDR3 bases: TGCAGTGCTAGAGATATGCCCCGGACAGGGCAAGGTACAGATACGCAGTATTTT. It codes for CSARDMPRTGQGTDTQYF.

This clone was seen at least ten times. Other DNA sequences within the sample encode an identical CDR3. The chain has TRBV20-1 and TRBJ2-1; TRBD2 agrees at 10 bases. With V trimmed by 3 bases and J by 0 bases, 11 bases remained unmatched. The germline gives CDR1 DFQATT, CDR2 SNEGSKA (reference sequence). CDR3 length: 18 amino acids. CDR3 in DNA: TGCAGTGCTAGGGCCCAGCGGGGGGGTCTCAGCTCCTACAATGAGCAGTTCTTC. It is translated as CSARAQRGGLSSYNEQFF.

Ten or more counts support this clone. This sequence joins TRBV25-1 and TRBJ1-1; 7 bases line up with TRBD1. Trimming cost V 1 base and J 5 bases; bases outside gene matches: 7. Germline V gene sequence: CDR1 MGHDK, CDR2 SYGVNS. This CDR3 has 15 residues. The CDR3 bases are TGTGCCAGCAGTGAATCTCCGGGACAGCCGACTGAAGCTTTCTTT. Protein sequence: CASSESPGQPTEAFF.

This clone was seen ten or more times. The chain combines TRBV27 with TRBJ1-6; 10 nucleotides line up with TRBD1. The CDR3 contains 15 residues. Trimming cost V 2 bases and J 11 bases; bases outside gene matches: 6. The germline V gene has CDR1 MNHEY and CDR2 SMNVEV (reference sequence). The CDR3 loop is CASSLNGQGVTPLHF. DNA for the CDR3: TGTGCCAGCAGTTTAAACGGACAGGGGGTGACACCCCTCCACTTT.

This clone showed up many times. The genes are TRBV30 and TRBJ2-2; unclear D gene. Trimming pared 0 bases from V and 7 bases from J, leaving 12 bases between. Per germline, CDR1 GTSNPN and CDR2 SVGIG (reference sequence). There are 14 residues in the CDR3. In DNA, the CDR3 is TGTGCCTGGAGTGTGAAGCTCAGGTTCGGGGAGCTGTTTTTT. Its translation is CAWSVKLRFGELFF. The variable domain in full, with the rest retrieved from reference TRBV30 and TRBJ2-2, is SQTIHQWPATLVQPVGSPLSLECTVEGTSNPNLYWYRQAAGRGLQLLFYSVGIGQISSEVPQNLSASRPQDRQFILSSKKLLLSDSGFYLCAWSVKLRFGELFFGEGSRLTVL.

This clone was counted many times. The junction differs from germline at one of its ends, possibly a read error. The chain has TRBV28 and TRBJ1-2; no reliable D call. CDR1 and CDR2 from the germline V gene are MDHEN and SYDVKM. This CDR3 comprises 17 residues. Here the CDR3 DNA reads TGTGCCAGCAGTCCCCATAGGTGGGGAGAGGCTAATTATGGCTACACCTTC. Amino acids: CASSPHRWGEANYGYTF.

The CDR3 DNA sequence: TGTGCCAGCAGGGCAGTCCTATTCCTTGAAGCTTTCTTT. Its protein is CASRAVLFLEAFF. The chain links TRBV27 to TRBJ1-1, with no clear D. From germline, CDR1 is MNHEY and CDR2 SMNVEV (reference sequence). The CDR3 length is 13 residues. V lost 6 bases and J 7 bases, leaving 15 bases between the germline ends.